Following are 31 T cell receptor beta chains from one sample sequenced in a study of T cell responses to AZD1222 COVID-19 vaccine. Assay: immunoSEQ multiplex PCR; the TCRdb copy retains only in-frame clones and omits some. The table records around 200,000 clones, roughly 90% of them present only once. Sequenced material: peripheral blood, taken on day 0 of AZD1222 vaccination. All receptors derive from an adult in good health.

J is TRBJ1-6 and V is TRBV28, with D possibly matching TRBD1 (5 bases). Per the germline V gene, CDR1 is MDHEN and CDR2 is SYDVKM. V dropped 7 bases and J dropped 9 bases, with 16 bases sitting between them. This CDR3 comprises 14 residues. CDR3 region: CASKLSLRGSPLHF. CDR3 nucleotide sequence: TGTGCCAGCAAGTTAAGTTTAAGGGGTTCACCCCTCCACTTT.

This clone has more than one count but fewer than ten. The chain couples TRBV5-8 to TRBJ2-3, with D hard to call. Trimming left V 4 bases short and J 2 bases short, with 17 bases between. CDR3 size: 16 residues. The V gene's germline CDR1 is SGHTS and CDR2 YDEGEE. The chain's CDR3 is CASSAPGPWFTDTQYF. CDR3 nucleotides: TGTGCCAGCAGCGCCCCGGGCCCCTGGTTCACAGATACGCAGTATTTT.

This chain connects TRBV20-1 to TRBJ2-5; D ambiguous. The V end lost 3 bases, the J end lost 4 bases, and 6 bases lay between the germline ends. Germline CDR1 is DFQATT and CDR2 is SNEGSKA (reference sequence). The CDR3 runs 11 residues. CDR3 protein: CSASAGETQYF. The DNA of the CDR3 is TGCAGTGCTAGCGCAGGAGAGACCCAGTACTTC.

The chain recombines TRBV6-5 with TRBJ1-1; tentatively, D is TRBD1 (5 bases). Germline loops: CDR1 MNHEY, CDR2 SVGAGI. V lost 6 bases, J lost 0 bases, and 11 bases lay in between. The CDR3 length is 14 residues. This CDR3 is CASRYRTLNTEAFF. CDR3 coding DNA: TGTGCCAGCAGATACAGGACTCTGAACACTGAAGCTTTCTTT.

The V gene is TRBV3-1 (or the pseudogene TRBV3-2), the J gene TRBJ1-4; D gene ambiguous. The V end lost 5 bases, the J end lost 8 bases, and 9 bases lay between the germline ends. This CDR3 is built from 12 residues. Germline loops: CDR1 LGHDT, CDR2 YNNKEL (reference sequence). The CDR3 region is CASSGPGEKLFF. The DNA of the CDR3 is TGTGCCAGCAGCGGGCCGGGGGAAAAACTGTTTTTT.

The J gene is TRBJ1-2, the V gene TRBV2, with 9 bases aligning to TRBD1. The CDR3 runs to 14 residues. Germline V gene lookup returns CDR1 SNHLY and CDR2 FYNNEI. Germline trimming cut 4 bases from V and 9 bases from J; bases unmatched to any gene: 9. This CDR3 is CASSAGQGLRSYTF. CDR3 sequence (DNA): TGTGCCAGCAGTGCGGGACAGGGCTTAAGGAGCTACACCTTC.

The rearrangement joins TRBV4-2 to TRBJ2-3; D may be TRBD2 (6 bases). This CDR3 spans 16 amino acids. The V end was cut by 0 bases, the J end by 1 base, with 11 bases between. Germline V gives CDR1 LGHNA, CDR2 YNFKEQ. DNA for the CDR3: TGTGCCAGCAGCCAAGATAGGGGCGGGGGCACAGATACGCAGTATTTT. Translating gives CASSQDRGGGTDTQYF.

The chain links TRBV10-2 to TRBJ2-3; TRBD1 matches 10 bases. CDR1 is WSHSY, CDR2 SAAADI, per germline. V lost 4 bases and J lost 1; bases outside the gene matches: 2. The CDR3 has 15 amino acids. CDR3 residues: CASSGGTGGTDTQYF. CDR3 DNA sequence: TGCGCCAGCAGTGGAGGGACAGGGGGCACAGATACGCAGTATTTT.

The chain recombines TRBV19 with TRBJ1-2; D uncertain. CDR1 and CDR2 (germline): LNHDA, SQIVND (reference sequence). The CDR3 consists of 12 residues. CDR3 loop: CVAGMDSYGYTF. The CDR3 DNA follows: TGTGTGGCGGGAATGGATAGCTATGGCTACACCTTC.

This clone has just a few counts. Compared with germline, one end of the junction differs, possibly owing to a read error. The chain has TRBV7-7 and TRBJ2-5; 12 positions agree with TRBD2. Germline lookup yields CDR1 SSHAT and CDR2 FNYEAQ (reference sequence). The CDR3 sequence is 16 residues long. Here the CDR3 DNA reads TGTGCTAGCAGCTTAGCGGAACTAGCGGGGGGTGAGACCCAGTACTTC. This codes for CASSLAELAGGETQYF.

The V call is TRBV7-9, the J call TRBJ1-1; possible D gene TRBD1, 6 bases. Germline loops: CDR1 SEHNR, CDR2 FQNEAQ (reference sequence). The V gene lost 5 bases and the J gene lost 8 bases, with 24 bases spanning the gap. The CDR3 runs 16 residues. In DNA form, the CDR3 reads TGTGCCAGCAGCCCCGGGCCCAGGGGTAATTCAGCGGAAGCTTTCTTT. As protein: CASSPGPRGNSAEAFF.

V and J are TRBV27 and TRBJ1-4, with 7 bases matching TRBD1. The CDR3 contains 13 residues. The V gene end was trimmed by 8 bases and the J gene end by 6 bases; junction bases not matched to a gene: 6. CDR1 is MNHEY and CDR2 is SMNVEV in the germline V gene (reference sequence). CDR3 DNA: TGTGCCAGCGCCACAGGGGTTTATGAAAAACTGTTTTTT. The encoded protein is CASATGVYEKLFF.

This chain links TRBV6-4 with TRBJ2-1, with 8 bases fitting TRBD1. Germline V lookup: CDR1 MRHNA, CDR2 SNTAGT. The CDR3 contains 14 residues. V shed 4 bases and J 8 bases; nucleotides not matched to a gene: 7. The CDR3 here is CASSVARGRHEQFF. In DNA, the CDR3 is TGTGCCAGCAGTGTAGCCAGGGGGCGGCATGAGCAGTTCTTC.

The V gene is TRBV24-1, the J gene TRBJ1-1; 7 bases match TRBD1. From germline, CDR1 is KGHDR and CDR2 SFDVKD. CDR3 size: 22 residues. The ends lost 0 bases at V and 5 bases at J; junction bases unmatched: 26. The DNA for the CDR3 is TGTGCCACCAGTGATTTGTCCGTGGAACCTAACCGAGAAGGGGGCGCGAGGACTGAAGCTTTCTTT. Amino acids: CATSDLSVEPNREGGARTEAFF.

The chain recombines TRBV6-2 or TRBV6-3 with TRBJ2-3; TRBD1 matches at 7 bases. V lost 6 bases to trimming and J lost 0 bases; unmatched junction nucleotides: 9. This CDR3 region has 16 residues. Germline CDR1 reads MNHEY; CDR2 reads SVGEGT. In nucleotides, the CDR3 is TGTGCCAGCAGCAGAACAGGGGCCCTTAGCACAGATACGCAGTATTTT. Amino acid sequence: CASSRTGALSTDTQYF.

This clone occurred once. The J gene is TRBJ2-6, the V gene TRBV7-2; TRBD1 might be the D (6 bases). Looked up from germline, CDR1 is SGHTA and CDR2 is FQGNSA. V was trimmed by 5 bases and J by 1 base, leaving 9 bases between them. CDR3 length: 15 residues. CDR3 protein: CASSPQGSGANVLTF. CDR3 coding DNA: TGTGCCAGCAGCCCTCAGGGGTCTGGGGCCAACGTCCTGACTTTC.

The chain is built from TRBV18 and TRBJ2-7; D perhaps matches TRBD2 (5 bases). This CDR3 has 14 amino acids. Germline CDR1 is KGHSH and CDR2 is LQKENI. V lost 3 bases, J lost 1 base, and 10 bases lay in between. CDR3 sequence: CASSPSAGSYEQYF. The CDR3 nucleotides read TGTGCCAGCTCACCCTCGGCGGGTTCCTACGAGCAGTACTTC.

V is TRBV6-1 and J is TRBJ1-1; D not certain. V lost 0 bases to trimming and J lost 2 bases, with 4 bases between them. There are 13 residues in the CDR3. The germline CDR1 and CDR2 sequences are MNHNS and SASEGT. CDR3 protein: CASSEAVNTEAFF. CDR3 coding DNA: TGTGCCAGCAGTGAAGCGGTAAACACTGAAGCTTTCTTT.

The chain joins TRBV11-1 to TRBJ1-1, with a possible D match to TRBD1 (5 bases). Germline V lookup: CDR1 SGHAT, CDR2 FQDESV (reference sequence). The V and J ends lost 0 bases and 4 bases respectively, with 12 bases between them. This CDR3 spans 15 amino acids. CDR3 amino acids: CASSLARIRGTEAFF. CDR3 DNA: TGTGCCAGCAGCTTAGCGCGAATTAGGGGCACTGAAGCTTTCTTT.

The chain combines TRBV27 with TRBJ1-6; D gene unclear. The germline V gene has CDR1 MNHEY and CDR2 SMNVEV (reference sequence). V shed 6 bases and J shed 7 bases, with 13 bases lying between them. The CDR3 length is 14 residues. CDR3 region: CASSYSTGNSPLHF. In DNA form, the CDR3 reads TGTGCCAGCAGCTACTCCACGGGGAATTCACCCCTCCACTTT.

The genes are TRBV19 and TRBJ2-7; the D gene is possibly TRBD1 (5 bases). V was pared by 5 bases and J by 0 bases, with 17 bases between. The CDR3 loop spans 16 amino acids. The germline CDR1 and CDR2 sequences are LNHDA and SQIVND (reference sequence). The CDR3 sequence is CASSSTGDPSSYEQYF. The CDR3 DNA reads TGTGCCAGTAGTTCCACAGGAGATCCAAGCTCCTACGAGCAGTACTTC.

The chain employs TRBV27 and TRBJ2-7; 7 bases line up with TRBD1. V shed 8 bases, J shed 2 bases, and the junction held 15 bases outside the gene matches. The CDR3 is made up of 16 amino acids. Germline V gives CDR1 MNHEY, CDR2 SMNVEV (reference sequence). DNA of the CDR3: TGTGCCAGCCATAAAACCTATCCGGGACAGACCTACGAGCAGTACTTC. Translated, it gives CASHKTYPGQTYEQYF.

In regard to this clone: Because the CDR3's place on the DNA is in doubt, the DNA is left out and the CDR3 is given as listed by TCRdb. The genes are TRBV6-2 or TRBV6-3 and TRBJ1-1. A total of 15 residues make up the CDR3, ends included. Germline V gives CDR1 MNHEY, CDR2 SVGEGT. CDR3: CASSFRGRKDTEAFF.

The chain links TRBV7-3 to TRBJ1-2; D perhaps matches TRBD1 (6 bases). V lost 4 bases, J lost 5 bases, and 11 bases lay in between. There are 13 residues in the CDR3. CDR1 and CDR2 from the germline V gene are SGHTA and FQGTGA. The CDR3 spells CASSSTGFYGYTF. CDR3 sequence (DNA): TGTGCCAGCAGCTCAACAGGGTTTTATGGCTACACCTTC.

The rearrangement joins TRBV7-3 to TRBJ1-5; 8 nucleotides match TRBD1. Germline CDR1 reads SGHTA; CDR2 reads FQGTGA. V lost 2 bases, J lost 2 bases, and 5 bases stayed unmatched. This CDR3 is 16 amino acids long. CDR3 protein: CASSLFGTGRNQPQHF. CDR3 coding DNA: TGTGCCAGCAGCTTATTTGGGACAGGACGCAATCAGCCCCAGCATTTT. The full variable domain, in which reference TRBV7-3 and TRBJ1-5 provide the parts outside the CDR3, is GAGVSQTPSNKVTEKGKYVELRCDPISGHTALYWYRQSLGQGPEFLIYFQGTGAADDSGLPNDRFFAVRPEGSVSTLKIQRTERGDSAVYLCASSLFGTGRNQPQHFGDGTRLSIL.

The gene calls are TRBV15 and TRBJ1-2; D not certain. This CDR3 spans 14 amino acids. The V and J ends lost 1 base and 8 bases respectively, with 14 bases between them. Germline V CDR1 and CDR2: LNHNV, YYDKDF (reference sequence). CDR3 sequence: CATSRGPATSGYTF. The CDR3 region has the DNA TGTGCCACCAGCAGAGGACCCGCTACTAGCGGCTACACCTTC.

The chain couples TRBV18 to TRBJ2-7; maybe TRBD2 (6 bases). From germline, CDR1 is KGHSH and CDR2 LQKENI. Trimming pared 8 bases from V and 0 bases from J, leaving 17 bases between. The length of the CDR3 is 15 residues. The CDR3 loop is CASLSGTDGSYEQYF. Written as DNA, the CDR3 is TGTGCCAGCCTTTCCGGGACTGACGGCTCCTACGAGCAGTACTTC.

This clone was counted a single time. The chain uses TRBV29-1 and TRBJ2-6; tentative D call: TRBD1 (7 bases). CDR1 is SQVTM and CDR2 is ANQGSEA in the germline V gene. V lost 0 bases, J lost 3 bases, and 15 bases lay in between. The CDR3 has 17 residues. The CDR3 DNA reads TGCAGCGTTGAAGACAGGGGGGAGGAGAGTGGGGCCAACGTCCTGACTTTC. It encodes CSVEDRGEESGANVLTF.

This clone occurred once. This chain joins TRBV6-4 and TRBJ2-7; 8 bases are a match to TRBD1. This CDR3 spans 16 amino acids. CDR1 is MRHNA, CDR2 SNTAGT, per germline. Trimming cost V 10 bases and J 2 bases; bases outside gene matches: 16. The CDR3 here is CAITPIPGQAPYEQYF. CDR3 DNA sequence: TGTGCCATCACACCAATCCCGGGACAGGCCCCCTACGAGCAGTACTTC.

In this sample, this clone turned up once. The chain has TRBV25-1 and TRBJ2-7; perhaps D is TRBD1 or TRBD2 (5 bases each). The ends were cut back, 2 bases at V and 4 bases at J, with 15 bases in the middle. The CDR3 is 15 residues long. Germline CDR1 reads MGHDK; CDR2 reads SYGVNS. The CDR3 DNA is TGTGCCAGCAGTGAAATTTGGGGGAAAAGTTACGAGCAGTACTTC. It translates to CASSEIWGKSYEQYF.

This chain uses TRBV6-6 with TRBJ2-2, with 11 bases fitting TRBD2. Germline CDR1 and CDR2: MNHNY and SVGAGI (reference sequence). This CDR3 contains 15 residues. Germline trimming cut 5 bases from V and 5 bases from J; bases unmatched to any gene: 4. The CDR3 spells CASSILAGGTGELFF. For the CDR3, the DNA is TGTGCCAGCAGTATTCTAGCGGGAGGTACCGGGGAGCTGTTTTTT.